This T cell receptor beta chain was retrieved from a study of T-cell memory formation after mild COVID-19. In the case of this clonotype: Its antigen remains unknown.

TCRdb re-analysed the 5' RACE reads in MiXCR, keeping a single row per CDR3 protein. Of approximately 440,000 distinct CDR3 sequences listed, roughly 20% are singletons. Study-wide points: Pre-infection memory harbored some responding clones, suggesting cross-reactive memory joined.

CDR1 is KGHDR and CDR2 is SFDVKD in the germline V gene. This CDR3 has 13 amino acids. V lost 9 bases and J 1 base, leaving 11 bases between the germline ends. Sequencing was performed on PBMCs or a T cell subset sorted from them (not recorded which). This sequence was found in an adult woman who had mild COVID-19 (a few samples of this study predate the infection). Cell type and time point are not known. This chain links TRBV24-1 with TRBJ2-5, with D perhaps matching TRBD1 (6 bases). This chain's CDR3 is CATGEGGQETQYF. CDR3 DNA: TGTGCCACCGGAGAAGGGGGCCAAGAGACCCAGTACTTC.